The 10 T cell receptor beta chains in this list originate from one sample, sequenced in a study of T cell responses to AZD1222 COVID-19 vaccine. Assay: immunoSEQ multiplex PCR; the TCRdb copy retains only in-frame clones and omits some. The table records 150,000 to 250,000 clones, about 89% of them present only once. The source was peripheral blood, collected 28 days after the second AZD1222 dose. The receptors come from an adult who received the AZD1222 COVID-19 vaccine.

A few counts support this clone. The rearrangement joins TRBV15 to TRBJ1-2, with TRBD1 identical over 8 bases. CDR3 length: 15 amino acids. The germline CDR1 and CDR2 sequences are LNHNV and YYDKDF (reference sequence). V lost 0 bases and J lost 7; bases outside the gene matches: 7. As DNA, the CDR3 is TGTGCCACCAGCAGAGATCGACAGGGGTCGGTTGGCTACACCTTC. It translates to CATSRDRQGSVGYTF.

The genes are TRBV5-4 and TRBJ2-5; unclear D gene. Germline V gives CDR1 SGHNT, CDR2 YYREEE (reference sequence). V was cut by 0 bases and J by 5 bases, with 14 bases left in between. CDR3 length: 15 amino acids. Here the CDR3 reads CASSLGGESGETQYF. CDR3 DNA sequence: TGTGCCAGCAGCTTGGGCGGCGAGAGTGGGGAGACCCAGTACTTC.

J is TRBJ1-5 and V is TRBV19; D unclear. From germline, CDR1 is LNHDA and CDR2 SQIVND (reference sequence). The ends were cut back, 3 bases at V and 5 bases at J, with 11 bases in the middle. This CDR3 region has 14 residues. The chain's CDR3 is CASSIGGRDQPQHF. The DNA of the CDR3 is TGTGCCAGTAGTATCGGAGGCCGAGATCAGCCCCAGCATTTT.

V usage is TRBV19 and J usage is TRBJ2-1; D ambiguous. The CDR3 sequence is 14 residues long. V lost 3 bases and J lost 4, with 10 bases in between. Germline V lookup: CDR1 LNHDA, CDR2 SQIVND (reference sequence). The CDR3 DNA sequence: TGTGCCAGTAGTATCAGGACGGATTACAATGAGCAGTTCTTC. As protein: CASSIRTDYNEQFF.

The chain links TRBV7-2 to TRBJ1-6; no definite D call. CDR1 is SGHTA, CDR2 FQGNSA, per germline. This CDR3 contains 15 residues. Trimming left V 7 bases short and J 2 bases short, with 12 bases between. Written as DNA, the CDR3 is TGTGCCAGCACCCCTGGTAGCCCCTATAATTCACCCCTCCACTTT. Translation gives CASTPGSPYNSPLHF.

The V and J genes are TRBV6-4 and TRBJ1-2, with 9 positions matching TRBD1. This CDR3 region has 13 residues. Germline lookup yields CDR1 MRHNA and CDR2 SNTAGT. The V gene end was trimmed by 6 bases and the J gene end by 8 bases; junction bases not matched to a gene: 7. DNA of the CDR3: TGTGCCAGCAGCCCGACAGGGGGATTAGGCTACACCTTC. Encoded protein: CASSPTGGLGYTF.

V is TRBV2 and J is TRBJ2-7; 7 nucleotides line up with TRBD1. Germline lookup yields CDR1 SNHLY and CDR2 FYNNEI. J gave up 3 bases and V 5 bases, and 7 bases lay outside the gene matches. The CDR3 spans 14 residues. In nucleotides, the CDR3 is TGTGCCAGCAGTATACAGGGGACCCTCTACGAGCAGTACTTC. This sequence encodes CASSIQGTLYEQYF.

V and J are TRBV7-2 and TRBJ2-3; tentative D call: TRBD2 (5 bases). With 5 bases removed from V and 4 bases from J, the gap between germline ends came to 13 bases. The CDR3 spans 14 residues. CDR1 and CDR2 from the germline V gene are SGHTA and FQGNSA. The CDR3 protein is CASSLSRASDTQYF. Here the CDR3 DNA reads TGTGCCAGCAGCCTATCGCGGGCCTCAGATACGCAGTATTTT.

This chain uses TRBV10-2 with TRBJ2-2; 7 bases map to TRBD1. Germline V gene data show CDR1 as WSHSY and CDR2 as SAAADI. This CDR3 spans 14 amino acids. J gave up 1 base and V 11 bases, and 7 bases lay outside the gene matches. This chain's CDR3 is CAATGTENTGELFF. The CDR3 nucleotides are TGCGCCGCCACCGGGACAGAGAACACCGGGGAGCTGTTTTTT.

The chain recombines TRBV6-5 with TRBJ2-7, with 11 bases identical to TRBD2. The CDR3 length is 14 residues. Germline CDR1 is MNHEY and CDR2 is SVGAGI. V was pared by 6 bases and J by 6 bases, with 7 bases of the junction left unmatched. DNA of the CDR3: TGTGCCAGCAGGATTAGCGGGAGGGCCAGCGAGCAGTACTTC. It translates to CASRISGRASEQYF.